This TCR beta chain was sequenced for a study of blood T cell repertoires in COVID-19. This CDR3 contains 14 residues. Trimming removed 0 bases at V and 4 bases at J, with 10 bases between. Per germline, CDR1 SGHNT and CDR2 YYREEE (reference sequence). TCRdb keeps only in-frame clones here, not all; method: immunoSEQ multiplex PCR. The sample comprises over 200,000 clones, about 85% of which are singletons, and more than 10% rests with the top ten. The chain couples TRBV5-4 to TRBJ2-5; TRBD1 might be the D (7 bases). The sequenced material came from PBMCs or T cells enriched from blood (not recorded which). The sequence derives from a young man who had recovered from COVID-19. In DNA, the CDR3 is TGTGCCAGCAGCTTGGGGCAGGGGGGAGAGACCCAGTACTTC. This sequence encodes CASSLGQGGETQYF. The full variable domain, in which reference TRBV5-4 and TRBJ2-5 provide the parts outside the CDR3, is ETGVTQSPTHLIKTRGQQVTLRCSSQSGHNTVSWYQQALGQGPQFIFQYYREEENGRGNFPPRFSGLQFPNYSSELNVNALELDDSALYLCASSLGQGGETQYFGPGTRLLVL.